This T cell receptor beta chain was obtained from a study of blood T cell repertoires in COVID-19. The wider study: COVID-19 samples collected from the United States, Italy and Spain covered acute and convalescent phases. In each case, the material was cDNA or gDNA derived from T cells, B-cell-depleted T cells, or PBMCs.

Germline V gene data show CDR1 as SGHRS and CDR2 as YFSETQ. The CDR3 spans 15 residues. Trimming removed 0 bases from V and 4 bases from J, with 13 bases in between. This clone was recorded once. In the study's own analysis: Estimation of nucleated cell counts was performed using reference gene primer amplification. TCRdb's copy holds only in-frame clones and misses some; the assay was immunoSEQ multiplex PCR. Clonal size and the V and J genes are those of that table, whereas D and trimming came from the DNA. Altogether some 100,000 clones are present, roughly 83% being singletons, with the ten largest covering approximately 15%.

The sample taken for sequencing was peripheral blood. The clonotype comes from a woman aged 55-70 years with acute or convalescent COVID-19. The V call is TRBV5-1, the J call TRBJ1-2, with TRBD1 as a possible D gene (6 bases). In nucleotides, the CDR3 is TGCGCCAGCAGCTTGGCAGCAGGGGAGCCCTATGGCTACACCTTC. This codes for CASSLAAGEPYGYTF.